This T cell receptor beta chain was captured by sequencing in a study of blood T cells in healthy people across ages. Study results and caveats: Diversity of TCR beta per million T cells declined in a roughly linear way with age.

A sample-barcoded 5' primer and a J-beta primer mix were used in a second PCR of roughly 7 to 12 cycles. The template-switch adaptor, which had 12 random nucleotides, put a tag on each cDNA molecule. TCRdb reprocessed the 5' RACE reads via MiXCR and lists one record per CDR3 protein. Found here are around 750,000 distinct CDR3 sequences, about 55% of them singletons; the top ten hold roughly 37%. There were healthy Caucasian individuals from Russia, aged about 6 to 95, serving as donors. Each sample used at least 6 million PBMCs. There are a few counts of this clonotype. Its antigen is still unknown. Germline V gene data show CDR1 as SGDLS and CDR2 as YYNGEE. Trimming stripped 4 bases from V and 0 bases from J, with 11 bases between. This CDR3 has 15 amino acids.

The specimen sequenced was blood. The source of this sequence is a man older than 75 in good health. The V and J genes are TRBV9 and TRBJ2-1, with a possible D match to TRBD1 (6 bases). In DNA, the CDR3 is TGTGCCAGCAGCTCCGGGACAAACTCCTACAATGAGCAGTTCTTC. Translating gives CASSSGTNSYNEQFF.